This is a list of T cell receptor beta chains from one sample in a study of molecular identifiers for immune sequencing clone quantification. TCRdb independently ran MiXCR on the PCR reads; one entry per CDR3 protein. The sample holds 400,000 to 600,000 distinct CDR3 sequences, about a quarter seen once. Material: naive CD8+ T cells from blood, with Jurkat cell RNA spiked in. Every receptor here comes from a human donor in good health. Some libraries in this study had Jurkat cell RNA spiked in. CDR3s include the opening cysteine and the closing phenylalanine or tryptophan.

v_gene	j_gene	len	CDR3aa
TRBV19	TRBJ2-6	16	CASSMGGRAGANVLTF
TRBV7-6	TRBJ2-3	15	CASSLSGRSGDTQYF
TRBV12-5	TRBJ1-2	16	CASGLSQGQNFYGYTF
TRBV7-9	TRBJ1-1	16	CASSFPLQGLKTEAFF
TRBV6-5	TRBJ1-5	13	CASSYGGGHPQHF
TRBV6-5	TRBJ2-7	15	CASSYARQGEYEQYF
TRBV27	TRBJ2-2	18	CASSLWSQLYGGTGELFF
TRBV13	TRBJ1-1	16	CASSTEGQRGDTEAFF
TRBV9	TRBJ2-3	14	CASSVAGHTDTQYF
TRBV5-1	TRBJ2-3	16	CARSLAGGGATDTQYF
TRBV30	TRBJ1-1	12	CAWSYMNTEAFF
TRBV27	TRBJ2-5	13	CASRTGGAETQYF
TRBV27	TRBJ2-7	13	CASSLSPSYGQYF
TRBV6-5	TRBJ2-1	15	CASSYDRRGRNEQFF
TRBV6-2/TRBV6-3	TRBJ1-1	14	CASSYSTGLPEAFF
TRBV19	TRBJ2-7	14	CASSMSGPINEQYF
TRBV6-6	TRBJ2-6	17	CASSLTGPRSGANVLTF
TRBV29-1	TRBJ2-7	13	CSVMWQSSYEQYF
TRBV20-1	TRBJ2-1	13	CSAPPREGHEQFF
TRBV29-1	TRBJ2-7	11	CSVDFRGDQYF
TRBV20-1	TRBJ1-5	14	CSARQGPEFQPQQF
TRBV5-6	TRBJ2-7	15	CASSLATGGAYEQYF
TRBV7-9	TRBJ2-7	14	CASSLSRPGLEQYF
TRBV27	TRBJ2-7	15	CASSTRTSGAHEQYF
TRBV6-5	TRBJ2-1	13	CASRWALSDEQFF
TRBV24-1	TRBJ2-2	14	CATSDLGGNGELFF
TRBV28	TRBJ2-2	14	CASSPLAGAGELFF
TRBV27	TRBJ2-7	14	CASSWGGRAYEQYF
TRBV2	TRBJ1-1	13	CASSEGMNTEAFF
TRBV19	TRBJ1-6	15	CASSIGGQPHSPLHF
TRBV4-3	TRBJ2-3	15	CASSRCGGSTATQYF
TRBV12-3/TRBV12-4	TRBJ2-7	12	CASSLFTPEQYF
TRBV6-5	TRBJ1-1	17	CASSYSGPGPVNTEAFF
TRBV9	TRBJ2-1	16	CASSPPAGTGYNEQFF
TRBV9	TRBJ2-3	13	CASSVGGLDTQYF
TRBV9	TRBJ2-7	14	CASNPSGGGEEQYF
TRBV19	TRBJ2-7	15	CASSIAGTGFYEQYF
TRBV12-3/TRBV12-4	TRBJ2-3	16	CASRPRLAGPTDTQYF
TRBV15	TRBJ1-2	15	CATSRDFGGNYGYTF
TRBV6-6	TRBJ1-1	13	CASSPMGATEAFF
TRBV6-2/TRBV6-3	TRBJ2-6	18	CASSYLREGVAGANVLTF
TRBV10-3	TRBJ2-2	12	CAISESGGELFF
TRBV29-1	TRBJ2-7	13	CSVAAGGNYEQYF
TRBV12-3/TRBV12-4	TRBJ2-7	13	CARSPGPPYAQYF
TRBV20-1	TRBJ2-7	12	CSAEVGLYEQYF
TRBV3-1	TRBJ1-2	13	CASSQFSGHEYIF
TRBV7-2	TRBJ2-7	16	CASSSAGTSASYEQCF
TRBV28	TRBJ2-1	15	CASSPGTSGSHEQFF
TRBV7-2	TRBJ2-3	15	CASSLSGDSTDTQYF
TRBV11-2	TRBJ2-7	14	CASSQSPGGYEQYF